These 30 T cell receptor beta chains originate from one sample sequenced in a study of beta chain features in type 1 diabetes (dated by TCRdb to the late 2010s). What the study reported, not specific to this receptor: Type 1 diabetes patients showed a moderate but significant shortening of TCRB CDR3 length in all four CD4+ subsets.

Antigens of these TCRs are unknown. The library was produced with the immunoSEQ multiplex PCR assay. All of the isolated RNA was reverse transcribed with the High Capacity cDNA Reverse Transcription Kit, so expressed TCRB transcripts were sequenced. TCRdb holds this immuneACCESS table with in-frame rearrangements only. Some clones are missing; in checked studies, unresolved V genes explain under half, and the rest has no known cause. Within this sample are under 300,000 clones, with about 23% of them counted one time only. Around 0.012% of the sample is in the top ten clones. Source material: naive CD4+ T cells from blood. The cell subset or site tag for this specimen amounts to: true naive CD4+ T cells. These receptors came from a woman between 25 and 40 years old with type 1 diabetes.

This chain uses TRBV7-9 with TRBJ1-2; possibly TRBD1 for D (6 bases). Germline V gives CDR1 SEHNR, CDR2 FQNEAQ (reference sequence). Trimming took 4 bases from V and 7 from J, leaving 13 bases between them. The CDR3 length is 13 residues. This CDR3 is CASSSTGKRGYTF. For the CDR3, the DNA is TGTGCCAGCAGCTCCACAGGGAAACGTGGCTACACCTTC. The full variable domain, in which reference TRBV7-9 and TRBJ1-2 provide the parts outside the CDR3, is DTGVSQNPRHKITKRGQNVTFRCDPISEHNRLYWYRQTLGQGPEFLTYFQNEAQLEKSRLLSDRFSAERPKGSFSTLEIQRTEQGDSAMYLCASSSTGKRGYTFGSGTRLTVV.

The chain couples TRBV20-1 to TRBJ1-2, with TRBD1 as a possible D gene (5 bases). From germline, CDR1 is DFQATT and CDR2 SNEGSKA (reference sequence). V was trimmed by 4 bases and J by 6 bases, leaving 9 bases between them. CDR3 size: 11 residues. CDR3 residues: CSATGRHGYTF. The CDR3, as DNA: TGCAGTGCTACAGGGCGCCATGGCTACACCTTC.

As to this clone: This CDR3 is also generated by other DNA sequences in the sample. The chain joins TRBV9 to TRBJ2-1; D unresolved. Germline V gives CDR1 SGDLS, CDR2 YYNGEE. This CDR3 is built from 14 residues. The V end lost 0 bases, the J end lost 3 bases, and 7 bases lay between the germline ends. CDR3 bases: TGTGCCAGCAGCGTAGCTGGTAGCTACAATGAGCAGTTCTTC. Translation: CASSVAGSYNEQFF.

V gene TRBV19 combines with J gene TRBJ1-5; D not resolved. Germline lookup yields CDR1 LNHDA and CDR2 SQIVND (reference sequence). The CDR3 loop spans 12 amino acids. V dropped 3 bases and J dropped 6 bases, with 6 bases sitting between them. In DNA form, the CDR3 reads TGTGCCAGTAGTATGAGGGCTCAGCCCCAGCATTTT. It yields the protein CASSMRAQPQHF. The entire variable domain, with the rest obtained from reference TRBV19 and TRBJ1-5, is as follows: DGGITQSPKYLFRKEGQNVTLSCEQNLNHDAMYWYRQDPGQGLRLIYYSQIVNDFQKGDIAEGYSVSREKKESFPLTVTSAQKNPTAFYLCASSMRAQPQHFGDGTRLSIL.

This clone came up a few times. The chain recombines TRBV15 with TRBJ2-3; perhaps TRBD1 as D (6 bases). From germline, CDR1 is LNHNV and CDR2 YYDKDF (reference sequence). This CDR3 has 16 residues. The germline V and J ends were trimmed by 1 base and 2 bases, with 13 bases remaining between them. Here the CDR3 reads CATSRVGAGDTDTQYF. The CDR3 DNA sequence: TGTGCCACCAGCAGAGTAGGGGCAGGGGACACAGATACGCAGTATTTT.

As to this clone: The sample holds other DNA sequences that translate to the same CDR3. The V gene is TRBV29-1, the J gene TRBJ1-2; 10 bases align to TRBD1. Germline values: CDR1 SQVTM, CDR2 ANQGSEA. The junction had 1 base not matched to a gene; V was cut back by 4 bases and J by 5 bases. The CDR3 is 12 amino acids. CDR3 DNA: TGCAGCGTTGGGGACAGGGGTTATGGCTACACCTTC. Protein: CSVGDRGYGYTF.

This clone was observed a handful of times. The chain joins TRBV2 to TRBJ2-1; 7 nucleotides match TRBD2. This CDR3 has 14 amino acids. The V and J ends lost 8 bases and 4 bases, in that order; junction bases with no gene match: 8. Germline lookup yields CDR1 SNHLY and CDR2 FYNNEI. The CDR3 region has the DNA TGTGCCAGCGGAGGGAGGGGAGGATACAATGAGCAGTTCTTC. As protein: CASGGRGGYNEQFF. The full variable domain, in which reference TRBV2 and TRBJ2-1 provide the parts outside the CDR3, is EPEVTQTPSHQVTQMGQEVILRCVPISNHLYFYWYRQILGQKVEFLVSFYNNEISEKSEIFDDQFSVERPDGSNFTLKIRSTKLEDSAMYFCASGGRGGYNEQFFGPGTRLTVL.

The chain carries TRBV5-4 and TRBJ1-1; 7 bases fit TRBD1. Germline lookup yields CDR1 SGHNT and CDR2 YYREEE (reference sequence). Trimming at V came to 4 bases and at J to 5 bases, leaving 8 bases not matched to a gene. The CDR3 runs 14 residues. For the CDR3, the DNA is TGTGCCAGCAGCGTCACCCTACAGGGGACTGAAGCTTTCTTT. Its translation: CASSVTLQGTEAFF.

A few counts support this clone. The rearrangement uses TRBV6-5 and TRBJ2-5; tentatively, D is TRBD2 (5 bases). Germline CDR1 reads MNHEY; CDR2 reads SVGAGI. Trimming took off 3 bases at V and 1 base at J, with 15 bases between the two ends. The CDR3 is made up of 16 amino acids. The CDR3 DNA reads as TGTGCCAGCAGTTATGCGAGGGCTCTGGGCCAAGAGACCCAGTACTTC. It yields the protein CASSYARALGQETQYF.

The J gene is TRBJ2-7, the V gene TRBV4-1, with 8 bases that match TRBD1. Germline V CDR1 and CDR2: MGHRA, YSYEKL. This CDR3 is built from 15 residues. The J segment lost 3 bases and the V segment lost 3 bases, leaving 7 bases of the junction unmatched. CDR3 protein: CASSQVPGQDYEQYF. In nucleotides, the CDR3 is TGCGCCAGCAGCCAGGTTCCGGGACAGGACTACGAGCAGTACTTC.

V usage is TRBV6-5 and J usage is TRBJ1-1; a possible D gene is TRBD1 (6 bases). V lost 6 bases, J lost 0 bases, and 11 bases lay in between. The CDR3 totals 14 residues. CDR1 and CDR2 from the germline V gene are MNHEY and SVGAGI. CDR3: CASSGQTVNTEAFF. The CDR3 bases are TGTGCCAGCAGCGGACAGACAGTGAACACTGAAGCTTTCTTT.

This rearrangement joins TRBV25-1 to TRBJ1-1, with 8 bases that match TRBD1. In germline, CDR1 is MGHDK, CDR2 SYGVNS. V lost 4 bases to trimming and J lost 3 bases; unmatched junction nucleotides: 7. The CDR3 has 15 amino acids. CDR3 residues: CASSVSQGVDTEAFF. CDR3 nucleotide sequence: TGTGCCAGCAGTGTCTCACAGGGGGTAGACACTGAAGCTTTCTTT.

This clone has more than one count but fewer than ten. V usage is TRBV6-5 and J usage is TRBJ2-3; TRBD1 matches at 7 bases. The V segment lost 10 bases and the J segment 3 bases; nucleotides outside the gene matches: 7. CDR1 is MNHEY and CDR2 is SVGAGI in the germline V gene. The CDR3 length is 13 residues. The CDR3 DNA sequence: TGTGCCACCCGTCGACAGGGTACAGATACGCAGTATTTT. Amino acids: CATRRQGTDTQYF.

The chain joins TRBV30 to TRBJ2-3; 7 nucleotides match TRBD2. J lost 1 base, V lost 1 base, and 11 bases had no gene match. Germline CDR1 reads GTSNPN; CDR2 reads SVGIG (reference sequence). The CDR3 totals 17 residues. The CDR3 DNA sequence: TGTGCCTGGAGTGGGGGCGGGAGCGGGGCGGGCACAGATACGCAGTATTTT. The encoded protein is CAWSGGGSGAGTDTQYF.

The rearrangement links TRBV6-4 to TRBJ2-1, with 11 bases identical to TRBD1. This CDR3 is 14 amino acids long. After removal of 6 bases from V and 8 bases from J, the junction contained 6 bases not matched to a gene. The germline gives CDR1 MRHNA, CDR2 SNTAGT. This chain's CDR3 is CASSLRTGGYEQFF. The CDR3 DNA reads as TGTGCCAGCAGCTTGAGGACAGGGGGCTATGAGCAGTTCTTC.

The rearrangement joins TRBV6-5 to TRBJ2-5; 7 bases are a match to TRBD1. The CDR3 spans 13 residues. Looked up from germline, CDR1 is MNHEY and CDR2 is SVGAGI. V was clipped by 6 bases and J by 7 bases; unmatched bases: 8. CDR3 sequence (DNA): TGTGCCAGCAGACGGACAGGTGACGGGACCCAGTACTTC. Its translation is CASRRTGDGTQYF.

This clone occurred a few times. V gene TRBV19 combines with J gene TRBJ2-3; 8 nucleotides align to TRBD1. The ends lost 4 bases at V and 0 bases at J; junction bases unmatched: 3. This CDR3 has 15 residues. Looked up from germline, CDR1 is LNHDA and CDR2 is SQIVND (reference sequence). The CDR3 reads CASSTTGASTDTQYF. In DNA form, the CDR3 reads TGTGCCAGTAGTACGACAGGGGCAAGCACAGATACGCAGTATTTT.

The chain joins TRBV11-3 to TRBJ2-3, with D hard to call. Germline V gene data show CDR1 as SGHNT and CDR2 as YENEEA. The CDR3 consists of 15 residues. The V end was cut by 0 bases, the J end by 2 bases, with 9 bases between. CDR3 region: CASSLDSRSTDTQYF. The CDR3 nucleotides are TGTGCCAGCAGCTTAGATTCCCGGTCCACAGATACGCAGTATTTT.

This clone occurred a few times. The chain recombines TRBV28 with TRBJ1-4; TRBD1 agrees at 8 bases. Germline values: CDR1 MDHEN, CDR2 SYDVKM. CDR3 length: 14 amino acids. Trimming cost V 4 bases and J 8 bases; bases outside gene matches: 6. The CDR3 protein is CASSSDRVGEKLFF. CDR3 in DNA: TGTGCCAGCAGTTCGGACAGGGTCGGCGAAAAACTGTTTTTT.

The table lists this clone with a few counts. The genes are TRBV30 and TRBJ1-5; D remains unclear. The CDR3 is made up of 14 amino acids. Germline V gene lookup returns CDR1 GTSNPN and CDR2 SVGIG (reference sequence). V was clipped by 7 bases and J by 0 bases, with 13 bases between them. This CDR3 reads CASSRQYSNQPQHF. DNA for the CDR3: TGTGCCTCCTCCCGACAATATAGCAATCAGCCCCAGCATTTT.

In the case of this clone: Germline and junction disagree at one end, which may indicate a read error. CDR3 DNA sequence: TGTGCCTGGACAGGGCCAGTCTTC. It yields the protein CAWTGPVF. The chain recombines TRBV30 with TRBJ2-1, with a weak D call TRBD1 (5 bases). CDR1 GTSNPN and CDR2 SVGIG come from the germline V gene (reference sequence). The CDR3 is made up of 8 amino acids. Drawing the rest from reference TRBV30 and TRBJ2-1, the complete variable domain is SQTIHQWPATLVQPVGSPLSLECTVEGTSNPNLYWYRQAAGRGLQLLFYSVGIGQISSEVPQNLSASRPQDRQFILSSKKLLLSDSGFYLCAWTGPVFGPGTRLTVL.

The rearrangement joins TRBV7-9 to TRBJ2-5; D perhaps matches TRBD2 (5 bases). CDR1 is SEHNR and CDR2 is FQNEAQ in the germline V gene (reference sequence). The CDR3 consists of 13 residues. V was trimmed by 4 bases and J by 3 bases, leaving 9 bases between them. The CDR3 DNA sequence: TGTGCCAGCAGCTCAATCGGGAAAGAGACCCAGTACTTC. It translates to CASSSIGKETQYF.

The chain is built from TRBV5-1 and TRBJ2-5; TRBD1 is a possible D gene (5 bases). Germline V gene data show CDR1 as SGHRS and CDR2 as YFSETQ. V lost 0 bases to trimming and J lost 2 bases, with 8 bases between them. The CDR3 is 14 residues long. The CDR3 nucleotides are TGCGCCAGCAGCTTGGATACAGGACAAGAGACCCAGTACTTC. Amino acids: CASSLDTGQETQYF.

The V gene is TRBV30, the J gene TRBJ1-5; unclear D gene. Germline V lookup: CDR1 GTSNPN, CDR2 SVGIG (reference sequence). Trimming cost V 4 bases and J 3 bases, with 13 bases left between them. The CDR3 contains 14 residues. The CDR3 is CAWNGLPINQPQHF. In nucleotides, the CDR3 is TGTGCCTGGAACGGACTGCCAATCAATCAGCCCCAGCATTTT.

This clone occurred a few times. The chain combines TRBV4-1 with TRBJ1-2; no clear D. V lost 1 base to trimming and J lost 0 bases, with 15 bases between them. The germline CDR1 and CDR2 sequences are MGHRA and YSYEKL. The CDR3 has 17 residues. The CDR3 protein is CASSQVIVPVTNYGYTF. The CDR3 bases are TGCGCCAGCAGCCAAGTTATCGTCCCTGTAACTAACTATGGCTACACCTTC.

The CDR3 DNA reads as TGTGCCAGCAGCTCCCTACGGGGGAGGAACACTGAAGCTTTCTTT. Residues: CASSSLRGRNTEAFF. The chain is built from TRBV11-2 and TRBJ1-1; perhaps TRBD1 as D (5 bases). Germline CDR1 reads SGHAT; CDR2 reads FQNNGV. V was cut by 4 bases and J by 1 base, with 13 bases left in between. The CDR3 is 15 amino acids.

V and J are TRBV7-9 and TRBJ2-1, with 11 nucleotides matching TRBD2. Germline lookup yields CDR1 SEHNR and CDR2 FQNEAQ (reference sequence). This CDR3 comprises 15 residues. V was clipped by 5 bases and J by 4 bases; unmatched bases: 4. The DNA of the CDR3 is TGTGCCAGCAGCCTGGGACTAGCGGCTTACAATGAGCAGTTCTTC. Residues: CASSLGLAAYNEQFF.

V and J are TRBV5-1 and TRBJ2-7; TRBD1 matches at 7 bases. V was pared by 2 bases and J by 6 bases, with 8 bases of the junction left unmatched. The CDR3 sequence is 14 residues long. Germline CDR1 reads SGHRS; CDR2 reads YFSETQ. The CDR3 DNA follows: TGCGCCAGCAGCTTCACTCGGACAGGTGGCGAGCAGTACTTC. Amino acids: CASSFTRTGGEQYF.

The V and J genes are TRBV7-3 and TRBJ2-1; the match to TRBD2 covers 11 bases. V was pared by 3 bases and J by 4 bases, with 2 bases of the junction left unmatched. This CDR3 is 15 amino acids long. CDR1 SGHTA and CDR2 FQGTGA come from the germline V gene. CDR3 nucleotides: TGTGCCAGCAGCTTGGGACTAGCGGTGTACAATGAGCAGTTCTTC. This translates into CASSLGLAVYNEQFF.

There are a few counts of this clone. CDR3 residues: CASSLVSGRMNTEAFF. In nucleotides, the CDR3 is TGCGCCAGCAGCTTGGTGTCCGGCAGGATGAACACTGAAGCTTTCTTT. V and J are TRBV5-1 and TRBJ1-1, with D hard to call. V was clipped by 0 bases and J by 0 bases, with 12 bases between them. This CDR3 comprises 16 residues. From germline, CDR1 is SGHRS and CDR2 YFSETQ. The full variable domain, in which reference TRBV5-1 and TRBJ1-1 provide the parts outside the CDR3, is KAGVTQTPRYLIKTRGQQVTLSCSPISGHRSVSWYQQTPGQGLQFLFEYFSETQRNKGNFPGRFSGRQFSNSRSEMNVSTLELGDSALYLCASSLVSGRMNTEAFFGQGTRLTVV.